Listed below are T cell receptor beta chains from one sample, sequenced in a study of PD-1 blockade in mismatch repair-deficient tumors. Assay: immunoSEQ multiplex PCR; the TCRdb copy retains only in-frame clones and omits some. The sample carries 100,000 or so clones, 70% to 85% recorded once. The sequences come from peripheral blood, collected approximately 8 months after starting pembrolizumab. All receptors derive from an adult with mismatch repair-deficient cancer. Each CDR3 is given with its conserved first and last residue. The D gene is left open where the match is weak. Expanded clones are given a class, and other clones once, few, many or no size at all.

TRBD2,17,.,TRBJ2-3,TRBV4-1,CASSQDGTSGGRDTQYF,TGCGCCAGCAGCCAAGACGGGACTAGCGGAGGGAGAGATACGCAGTATTTT
.,15,once,TRBJ2-7,TRBV4-1,CASSHGVASSYEQYF,TGCGCCAGCAGCCACGGGGTGGCCAGCTCCTACGAGCAGTACTTC
TRBD2,18,.,TRBJ2-3,TRBV27,CASWPGLAGAHPYDTQYF,TGTGCCAGCTGGCCGGGACTAGCGGGAGCCCACCCGTACGATACGCAGTATTTT
.,12,.,TRBJ2-5,TRBV11-2,CASSVNIETQYF,TGTGCCAGCAGCGTAAATATAGAGACCCAGTACTTC
.,15,.,TRBJ1-1,TRBV4-1,CASSQAILQNTEAFF,TGCGCCAGCAGCCAAGCTATTCTCCAGAACACTGAAGCTTTCTTT
.,13,.,TRBJ2-7,TRBV29-1,CSVMPGAGDEQYF,TGCAGCGTCATGCCCGGGGCAGGGGACGAGCAGTACTTC
TRBD1,15,.,TRBJ1-4,TRBV9,CASSVGRQGNEKLFF,TGTGCCAGCAGCGTAGGAAGACAGGGTAATGAAAAACTGTTTTTT
.,12,.,TRBJ1-2,TRBV6-5,CASKGVNYGYTF,TGTGCCAGCAAAGGGGTTAACTATGGCTACACCTTC
.,14,.,TRBJ2-3,TRBV5-1,CASSYRTWPDTQYF,TGCGCCAGCAGCTATCGGACATGGCCGGATACGCAGTATTTT
.,17,once,TRBJ2-6,TRBV2,CASSEGFSVSGANVLTF,TGTGCCAGCAGTGAGGGTTTCAGTGTCTCTGGGGCCAACGTCCTGACTTTC
TRBD1,14,.,TRBJ1-1,TRBV5-6,CASNRGRMNTEAFF,TGTGCCAGCAACAGGGGCAGGATGAACACTGAAGCTTTCTTT
.,16,.,TRBJ2-6,TRBV4-3,CASSQETASGANVLTF,TGCGCCAGCAGCCAAGAAACAGCTTCTGGGGCCAACGTCCTGACTTTC
.,15,.,TRBJ1-5,TRBV2,CASSEGGQPNQPQHF,TGTGCCAGCAGTGAAGGTGGTCAGCCAAATCAGCCCCAGCATTTT
.,15,.,TRBJ1-5,TRBV18,CASSPLAGYNQPQHF,TGTGCCAGCTCACCATTGGCAGGGTACAATCAGCCCCAGCATTTT
.,13,.,TRBJ1-1,TRBV19,CASSIQQNTEAFF,TGTGCCAGTAGCATACAGCAGAACACTGAAGCTTTCTTT
.,15,.,TRBJ2-5,TRBV4-1,CASSPRDNYQETQYF,TGCGCCAGCAGCCCCCGGGACAACTACCAAGAGACCCAGTACTTC
.,13,.,TRBJ1-1,TRBV11-1,CASSAELNTEAFF,TGTGCCAGCAGCGCCGAATTGAACACTGAAGCTTTCTTT
.,13,.,TRBJ2-5,TRBV11-2,CASSSQYVETQYF,TGTGCCAGCAGCTCTCAGTATGTAGAGACCCAGTACTTC
TRBD1,18,.,TRBJ2-6,TRBV18,CASSPPGQSTSGANVLTF,TGTGCCAGCTCGCCACCGGGACAGAGTACCTCTGGGGCCAACGTCCTGACTTTC
.,16,.,TRBJ2-2,TRBV7-3,CASSLMGASNTGELFF,TGTGCCAGCAGCTTAATGGGGGCTTCGAACACCGGGGAGCTGTTTTTT
TRBD2,16,.,TRBJ2-1,TRBV12-5,CASGKDSWGLYNEQFF,TGTGCTAGTGGTAAGGACTCTTGGGGACTATACAATGAGCAGTTCTTC
TRBD2,16,.,TRBJ2-2,TRBV4-1,CASSQTLAGVPGELFF,TGCGCCAGCAGCCAAACACTAGCGGGAGTCCCCGGGGAGCTGTTTTTT
TRBD1,14,.,TRBJ2-7,TRBV28,CASGGGTGVYEQYF,TGTGCCAGTGGGGGCGGGACAGGGGTCTACGAGCAGTACTTC
.,16,.,TRBJ2-7,TRBV11-3,CASSLRGQGALYEQYF,TGTGCCAGCAGCTTAAGGGGTCAGGGCGCACTCTACGAGCAGTACTTC
.,14,.,TRBJ1-1,TRBV27,CASSPWGMGTEAFF,TGTGCCAGCAGTCCCTGGGGGATGGGGACTGAAGCTTTCTTT
TRBD1,15,.,TRBJ1-2,TRBV5-8,CASSPRLTGHYGYTF,TGTGCCAGCAGCCCCCGATTGACAGGGCACTATGGCTACACCTTC
.,13,.,TRBJ2-2,TRBV11-2,CASSSNQAGELFF,TGTGCCAGCAGTTCCAATCAAGCCGGGGAGCTGTTTTTT
TRBD1,14,.,TRBJ1-2,TRBV6-5,CASSPTGVNYGYTF,TGTGCCAGCAGCCCGACAGGGGTCAACTATGGCTACACCTTC
TRBD2,16,.,TRBJ2-3,TRBV5-8,CASSLRGSGSADTQYF,TGTGCCAGCAGCTTAAGAGGAAGCGGGAGTGCAGATACGCAGTATTTT
TRBD2,15,.,TRBJ2-1,TRBV7-3,CASSATSGSSNEQFF,TGTGCCAGCAGCGCGACTAGCGGGAGTTCCAATGAGCAGTTCTTC
.,11,.,TRBJ1-4,TRBV29-1,CSVYDLEKLFF,TGCAGCGTCTATGACCTAGAAAAACTGTTTTTT
.,14,.,TRBJ2-7,TRBV18,CASSPPVQPYEQYF,TGTGCCAGCTCACCACCGGTACAGCCCTACGAGCAGTACTTC
.,14,few,TRBJ2-3,TRBV5-4,CASSLGTSTDTQYF,TGTGCCAGCAGCTTGGGAACTAGCACAGATACGCAGTATTTT
.,17,.,TRBJ1-3,TRBV5-1,CASALEPGPGPGNTIYF,TGCGCCAGCGCTTTAGAACCGGGCCCTGGGCCAGGAAACACCATATATTTT
.,16,.,TRBJ2-6,TRBV4-1,CASSQGRASGANVLTF,TGCGCCAGCAGCCAAGGACGGGCCTCTGGGGCCAACGTCCTGACTTTC
.,12,.,TRBJ2-5,TRBV30,CAWGKGGETQYF,TGTGCCTGGGGAAAGGGAGGCGAGACCCAGTACTTC
TRBD2,14,few,TRBJ2-4,TRBV2,CATTSAETKNIQYF,TGTGCCACGACTAGCGCGGAAACCAAAAACATTCAGTACTTC
TRBD2,15,.,TRBJ2-1,TRBV7-3,CASSQTSGRGDEQFF,TGTGCCAGCAGTCAAACTAGCGGGAGGGGCGATGAGCAGTTCTTC
.,13,.,TRBJ2-2,TRBV7-9,CASRPRVDGELFF,TGTGCCAGCAGGCCACGAGTCGACGGGGAGCTGTTTTTT
TRBD2,15,.,TRBJ2-1,TRBV7-8,CASSPIAGAYNEQFF,TGTGCCAGCAGCCCCATAGCGGGAGCCTACAATGAGCAGTTCTTC
.,12,.,TRBJ1-1,TRBV10-2,CASLQGSTEAFF,TGCGCCAGCTTACAGGGTTCCACTGAAGCTTTCTTT
.,14,.,TRBJ2-1,TRBV5-1,CAAGKGDFDNEQFF,TGCGCCGCAGGGAAGGGGGACTTTGACAATGAGCAGTTCTTC
TRBD2,15,.,TRBJ2-7,TRBV2,CASSEKTSGSNEQYF,TGTGCCAGCAGTGAAAAGACTAGCGGGAGTAACGAGCAGTACTTC
.,14,.,TRBJ2-1,TRBV15,CATSRDHQGMEQFF,TGTGCCACCAGCAGAGATCATCAAGGGATGGAGCAGTTCTTC
.,14,.,TRBJ2-7,TRBV4-1,CASSQDRGSYEQYF,TGCGCCAGCAGCCAAGATAGGGGTTCCTACGAGCAGTACTTC
.,14,few,TRBJ1-5,TRBV19,CASSTNRGNQPQHF,TGTGCCAGTAGTACCAACAGAGGCAATCAGCCCCAGCATTTT
.,14,once,TRBJ2-5,TRBV9,CASNHGGRQETQYF,TGTGCCAGCAACCACGGGGGACGCCAAGAGACCCAGTACTTC
.,14,.,TRBJ2-7,TRBV27,CASSLSGATRQQYF,TGTGCCAGCAGTTTAAGTGGGGCGACAAGACAGCAGTACTTC
.,15,once,TRBJ1-2,TRBV12-5,CASGSLGGAPIGYTF,TGTGCTAGTGGTTCTTTAGGGGGGGCCCCGATTGGCTACACCTTC
.,13,.,TRBJ1-5,TRBV5-6,CASSLGSNQPQHF,TGTGCCAGCAGCTTGGGTAGCAATCAGCCCCAGCATTTT
.,13,.,TRBJ2-5,TRBV10-3,CAIGPQIQETQYF,TGTGCCATCGGACCGCAGATACAAGAGACCCAGTACTTC
TRBD2,16,.,TRBJ2-2,TRBV9,CASTGGARGLPGELFF,TGTGCCAGCACGGGGGGGGCTCGCGGCCTCCCCGGGGAGCTGTTTTTT
TRBD1,13,.,TRBJ1-4,TRBV29-1,CSVQGAANEKLFF,TGCAGCGTGCAGGGGGCGGCTAATGAAAAACTGTTTTTT
.,12,.,TRBJ1-2,TRBV29-1,CSVEFDRAGYTF,TGCAGCGTTGAATTCGATAGGGCTGGCTACACCTTC
.,14,.,TRBJ2-7,TRBV7-6,CASSLRQSSYEQYF,TGTGCCAGCAGCTTAAGACAGAGCTCCTACGAGCAGTACTTC
.,13,.,TRBJ2-7,TRBV29-1,CSVSGTLGYEQYF,TGCAGCGTCTCCGGGACCCTGGGTTACGAGCAGTACTTC
TRBD2,14,.,TRBJ2-7,TRBV6-6,CATYKTSGNYEQYF,TGTGCCACCTACAAGACTAGCGGGAACTACGAGCAGTACTTC